This is a list of T cell receptor beta chains from one sample in a study of T cells expressing NK-cell markers. Reanalyzing the 5' RACE reads, TCRdb keeps one entry per CDR3 protein, without DNA. The sample data list some 450,000 distinct CDR3 sequences. Sequenced input: blood T cells: a sorted CD56 or NKG2C T cell subset, CD4+ or CD8+ T cells, or bulk PBMC T cells (not recorded which). The receptors were gathered from a woman aged 18-70 years in good health. Both conserved end residues are part of each CDR3. Fields, in order: J gene, V gene, CDR3 protein.

j_call: TRBJ2-7
v_call: TRBV7-2
cdr3_aa: CASSLVGKSYEQYF

j_call: TRBJ1-2
v_call: TRBV12-3/TRBV12-4
cdr3_aa: CASSSAANYGYTF

j_call: TRBJ1-1
v_call: TRBV9
cdr3_aa: CASSKGRAEAFF

j_call: TRBJ1-2
v_call: TRBV20-1
cdr3_aa: CSAREPGVDGYTF

j_call: TRBJ1-2
v_call: TRBV5-4
cdr3_aa: CASSFPGENYGYTF

j_call: TRBJ1-3
v_call: TRBV25-1
cdr3_aa: CASSDGERRGTSGNTIYF

j_call: TRBJ1-1
v_call: TRBV10-1
cdr3_aa: CASREQGFDTEAFF

j_call: TRBJ1-1
v_call: TRBV6-4
cdr3_aa: CASSPGGLGNTEAFF

j_call: TRBJ2-5
v_call: TRBV5-6
cdr3_aa: CASSLGGFQETQYF

j_call: TRBJ2-5
v_call: TRBV15
cdr3_aa: CATRKDSQETQYF

j_call: TRBJ2-5
v_call: TRBV12-3/TRBV12-4
cdr3_aa: CASSSPVGGQETQYF

j_call: TRBJ1-5
v_call: TRBV12-3/TRBV12-4
cdr3_aa: CASAKTNSNQPQHF

j_call: TRBJ1-2
v_call: TRBV28
cdr3_aa: CASRELQGSNYGYTF

j_call: TRBJ2-1
v_call: TRBV7-9
cdr3_aa: CASSLRQGSWNEQFF

j_call: TRBJ1-1
v_call: TRBV6-5
cdr3_aa: CASSYQGNTEAFF

j_call: TRBJ1-6
v_call: TRBV5-4
cdr3_aa: CASSFSADRTSPLHF

j_call: TRBJ2-1
v_call: TRBV7-2
cdr3_aa: CASSLGRNNEQFF

j_call: TRBJ1-1
v_call: TRBV20-1
cdr3_aa: CSARDTARNTEAFF

j_call: TRBJ1-2
v_call: TRBV30
cdr3_aa: CAWRKPGTHGYTF

j_call: TRBJ2-3
v_call: TRBV12-3/TRBV12-4
cdr3_aa: CASSFGQDTDTQYF

j_call: TRBJ1-1
v_call: TRBV18
cdr3_aa: CASSPRGGGVEAFF

j_call: TRBJ1-6
v_call: TRBV9
cdr3_aa: CASSVEGGYNSPLHF

j_call: TRBJ2-1
v_call: TRBV7-9
cdr3_aa: CASSNQGGSGNEQFF

j_call: TRBJ2-5
v_call: TRBV5-1
cdr3_aa: CASSLEGVPQETQYF

j_call: TRBJ1-5
v_call: TRBV12-3/TRBV12-4
cdr3_aa: CASSLFGTNSNQPQHF

j_call: TRBJ2-7
v_call: TRBV20-1
cdr3_aa: CSASRDGTYEQYF

j_call: TRBJ2-1
v_call: TRBV11-3
cdr3_aa: CASSPRADYSYNEQFF

j_call: TRBJ1-5
v_call: TRBV6-6
cdr3_aa: CASNVGGDQPQHF

j_call: TRBJ1-1
v_call: TRBV4-3
cdr3_aa: CASSPHPTGSGTLNTEAFF

j_call: TRBJ2-1
v_call: TRBV6-2/TRBV6-3
cdr3_aa: CASSSLGGGYNEQFF

j_call: TRBJ1-2
v_call: TRBV15
cdr3_aa: CATSTPGRAGGEPYGYTF

j_call: TRBJ2-7
v_call: TRBV12-3/TRBV12-4
cdr3_aa: CASSLDGGYEQYF

j_call: TRBJ1-2
v_call: TRBV7-9
cdr3_aa: CASSSGQGPIYGYTF

j_call: TRBJ2-5
v_call: TRBV7-8
cdr3_aa: CASDDSQETQYF

j_call: TRBJ2-7
v_call: TRBV29-1
cdr3_aa: CSVRDTLRETYEQYF

j_call: TRBJ2-3
v_call: TRBV12-3/TRBV12-4
cdr3_aa: CASSPLSGSAQYF

j_call: TRBJ2-1
v_call: TRBV10-3
cdr3_aa: CAISVDQLLDNEQFF

j_call: TRBJ2-5
v_call: TRBV3-1
cdr3_aa: CASSQVLGSHIQETQYF

j_call: TRBJ2-1
v_call: TRBV25-1
cdr3_aa: CASSARGSGRHNEQFF

j_call: TRBJ2-3
v_call: TRBV7-3
cdr3_aa: CASSLSPTGEDTQYF

j_call: TRBJ2-1
v_call: TRBV15
cdr3_aa: CATSSGTTNNEQFF

j_call: TRBJ1-2
v_call: TRBV7-2
cdr3_aa: CASSPRDRVYGYTF

j_call: TRBJ1-3
v_call: TRBV12-3/TRBV12-4
cdr3_aa: CASSLGGVGNTIYF

j_call: TRBJ2-5
v_call: TRBV12-3/TRBV12-4
cdr3_aa: CASSSREETQYF

j_call: TRBJ2-6
v_call: TRBV11-2
cdr3_aa: CASSLVRHSAGANVLTF

j_call: TRBJ1-3
v_call: TRBV30
cdr3_aa: CAWNMGNSGNTIYF

j_call: TRBJ2-1
v_call: TRBV12-3/TRBV12-4
cdr3_aa: CASRLPGTSGYNEQFF

j_call: TRBJ2-1
v_call: TRBV12-3/TRBV12-4
cdr3_aa: CASRAPAGYNEQFF

j_call: TRBJ1-1
v_call: TRBV6-1
cdr3_aa: CASSEAARLNTEAFF

j_call: TRBJ2-7
v_call: TRBV15
cdr3_aa: CTTSPGSSYEQYF

j_call: TRBJ2-1
v_call: TRBV7-3
cdr3_aa: CASSSAARADEQFF

j_call: TRBJ2-7
v_call: TRBV12-3/TRBV12-4
cdr3_aa: CASRSNTGLPYEQYF

j_call: TRBJ2-7
v_call: TRBV3-1
cdr3_aa: CASSQSGRVDF